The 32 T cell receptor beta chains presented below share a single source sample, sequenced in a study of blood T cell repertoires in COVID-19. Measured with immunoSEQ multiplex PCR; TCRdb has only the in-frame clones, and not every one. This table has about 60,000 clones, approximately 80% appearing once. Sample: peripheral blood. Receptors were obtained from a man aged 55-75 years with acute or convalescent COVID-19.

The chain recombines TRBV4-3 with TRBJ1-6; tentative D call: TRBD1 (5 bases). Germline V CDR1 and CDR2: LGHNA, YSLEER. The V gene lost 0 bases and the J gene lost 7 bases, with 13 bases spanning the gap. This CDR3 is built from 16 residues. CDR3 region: CASSQETGANNSPLHF. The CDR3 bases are TGCGCCAGCAGCCAAGAAACAGGAGCGAACAATTCACCCCTCCACTTT.

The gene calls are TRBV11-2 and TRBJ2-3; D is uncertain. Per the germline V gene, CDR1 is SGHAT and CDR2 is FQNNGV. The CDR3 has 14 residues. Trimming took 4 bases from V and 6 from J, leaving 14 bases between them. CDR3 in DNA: TGTGCCAGCAGCTCCCGGTTCTTATCGGATACGCAGTATTTT. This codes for CASSSRFLSDTQYF.

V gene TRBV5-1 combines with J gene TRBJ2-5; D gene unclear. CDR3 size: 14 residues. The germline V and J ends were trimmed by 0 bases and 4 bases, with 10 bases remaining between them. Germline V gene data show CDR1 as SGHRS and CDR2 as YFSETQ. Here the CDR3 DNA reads TGCGCCAGCAGCTTGGCCACACGGGTAGAGACCCAGTACTTC. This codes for CASSLATRVETQYF.

DNA of the CDR3: TGTGCCAGCAGTAAACAGTTCTCCTACGAGCAGTACGTC. Its translation is CASSKQFSYEQYV. The J gene is TRBJ2-7, the V gene TRBV6-2 or TRBV6-3; D ambiguous. The CDR3 has 13 amino acids. With 5 bases removed from V and 0 bases from J, the gap between germline ends came to 8 bases. Germline CDR1 MNHEY, CDR2 SVGEGT.

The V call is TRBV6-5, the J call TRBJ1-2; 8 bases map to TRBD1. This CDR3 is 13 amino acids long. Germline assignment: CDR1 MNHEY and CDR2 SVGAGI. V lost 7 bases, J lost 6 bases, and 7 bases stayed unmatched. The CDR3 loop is CASTPGTGHGYTF. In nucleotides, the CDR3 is TGTGCCAGCACCCCTGGGACAGGACATGGCTACACCTTC.

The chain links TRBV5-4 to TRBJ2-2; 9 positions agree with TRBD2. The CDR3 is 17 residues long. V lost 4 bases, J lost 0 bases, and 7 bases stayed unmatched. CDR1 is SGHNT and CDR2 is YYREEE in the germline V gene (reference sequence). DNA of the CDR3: TGTGCCAGCAGCACCCCAGCGGGGGGATCGAACACCGGGGAGCTGTTTTTT. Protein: CASSTPAGGSNTGELFF. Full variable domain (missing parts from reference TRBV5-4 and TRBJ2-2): ETGVTQSPTHLIKTRGQQVTLRCSSQSGHNTVSWYQQALGQGPQFIFQYYREEENGRGNFPPRFSGLQFPNYSSELNVNALELDDSALYLCASSTPAGGSNTGELFFGEGSRLTVL.

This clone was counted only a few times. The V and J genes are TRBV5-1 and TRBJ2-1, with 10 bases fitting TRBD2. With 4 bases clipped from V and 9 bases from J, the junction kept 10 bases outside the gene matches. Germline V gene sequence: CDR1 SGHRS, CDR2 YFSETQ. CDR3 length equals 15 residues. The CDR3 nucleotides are TGCGCCAGCAGCATCGGACTAGCGGCCGGCAGTGAGCAGTTCTTC. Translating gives CASSIGLAAGSEQFF.

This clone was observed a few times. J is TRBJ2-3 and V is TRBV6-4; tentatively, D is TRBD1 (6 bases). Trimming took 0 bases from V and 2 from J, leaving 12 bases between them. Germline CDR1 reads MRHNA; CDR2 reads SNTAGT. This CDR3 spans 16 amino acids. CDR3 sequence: CASSDSEGGNTDTQYF. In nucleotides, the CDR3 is TGTGCCAGCAGTGACTCTGAAGGGGGAAACACAGATACGCAGTATTTT.

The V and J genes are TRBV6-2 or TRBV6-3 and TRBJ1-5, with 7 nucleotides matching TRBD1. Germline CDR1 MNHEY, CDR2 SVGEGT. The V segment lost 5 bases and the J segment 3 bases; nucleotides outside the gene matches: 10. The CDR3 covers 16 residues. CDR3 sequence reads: CASSQTTGVPNQPQHF. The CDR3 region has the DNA TGTGCCAGCAGTCAAACTACAGGGGTCCCCAATCAGCCCCAGCATTTT.

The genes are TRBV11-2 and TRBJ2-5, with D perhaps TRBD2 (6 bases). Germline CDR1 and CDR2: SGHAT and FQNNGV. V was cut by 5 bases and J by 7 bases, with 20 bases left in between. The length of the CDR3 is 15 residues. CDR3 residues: CASSDEWGGVGTQYF. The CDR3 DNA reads TGTGCCAGCAGCGATGAATGGGGAGGCGTGGGGACCCAGTACTTC.

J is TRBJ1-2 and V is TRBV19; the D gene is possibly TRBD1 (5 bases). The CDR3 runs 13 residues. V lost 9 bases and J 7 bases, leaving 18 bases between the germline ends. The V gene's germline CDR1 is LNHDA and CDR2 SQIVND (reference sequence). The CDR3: CASRDYGWSGYTF. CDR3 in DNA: TGTGCCAGCCGGGACTACGGTTGGAGTGGCTACACCTTC.

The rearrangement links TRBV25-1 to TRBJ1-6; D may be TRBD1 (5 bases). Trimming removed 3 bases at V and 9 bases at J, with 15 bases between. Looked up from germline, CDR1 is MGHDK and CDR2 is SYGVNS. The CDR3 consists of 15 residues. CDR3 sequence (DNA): TGTGCCAGCAGTGACCCAATACTGGGGCGTTCACCCCTCCACTTT. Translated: CASSDPILGRSPLHF.

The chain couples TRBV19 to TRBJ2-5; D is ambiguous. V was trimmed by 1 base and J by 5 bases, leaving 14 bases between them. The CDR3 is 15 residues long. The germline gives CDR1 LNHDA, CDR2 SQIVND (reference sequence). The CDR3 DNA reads TGTGCCAGTAGTATAGGGGCAGGTTTGGTGGAGACCCAGTACTTC. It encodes CASSIGAGLVETQYF.

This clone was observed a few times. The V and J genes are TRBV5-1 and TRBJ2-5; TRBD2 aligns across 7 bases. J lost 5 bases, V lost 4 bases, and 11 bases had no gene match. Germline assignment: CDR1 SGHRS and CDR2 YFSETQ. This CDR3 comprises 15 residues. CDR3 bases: TGCGCCAGCAGCCTCTGGGGAGGGGCCGGGGAGACCCAGTACTTC. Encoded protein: CASSLWGGAGETQYF.

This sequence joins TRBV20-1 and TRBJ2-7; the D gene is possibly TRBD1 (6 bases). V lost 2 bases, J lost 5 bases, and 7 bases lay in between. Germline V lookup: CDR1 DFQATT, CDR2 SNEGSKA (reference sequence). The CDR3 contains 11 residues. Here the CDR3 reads CSARRGNEQYF. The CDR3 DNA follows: TGCAGTGCTAGAAGGGGGAACGAGCAGTACTTC.

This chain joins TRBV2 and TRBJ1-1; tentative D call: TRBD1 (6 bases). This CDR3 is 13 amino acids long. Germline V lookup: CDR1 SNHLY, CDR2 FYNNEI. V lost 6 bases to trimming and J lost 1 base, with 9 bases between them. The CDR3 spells CASSLTGNTEAFF. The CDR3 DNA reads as TGTGCCAGCAGCCTGACAGGGAACACTGAAGCTTTCTTT.

Here the CDR3 DNA reads TGTGCCAGCAGCAAACAGGGGTCCTACGAGCAGTACTTC. Protein product: CASSKQGSYEQYF. V is TRBV3-1 (or the pseudogene TRBV3-2) and J is TRBJ2-7; 7 bases map to TRBD1. Germline CDR1 is LGHDT and CDR2 is YNNKEL (reference sequence). Trimming at V came to 5 bases and at J to 1 base, leaving 2 bases not matched to a gene. The CDR3 contains 13 residues.

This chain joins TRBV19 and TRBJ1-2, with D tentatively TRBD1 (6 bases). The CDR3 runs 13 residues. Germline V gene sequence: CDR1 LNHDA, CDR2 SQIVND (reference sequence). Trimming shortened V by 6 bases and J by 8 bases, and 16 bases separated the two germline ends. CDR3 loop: CASRKTGVGGYTF. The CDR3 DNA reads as TGTGCCAGTAGGAAGACAGGAGTGGGCGGCTACACCTTC.

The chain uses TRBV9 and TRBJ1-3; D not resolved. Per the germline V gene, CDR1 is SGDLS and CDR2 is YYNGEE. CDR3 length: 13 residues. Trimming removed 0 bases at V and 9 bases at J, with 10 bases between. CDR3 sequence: CASSVDPSGTIYF. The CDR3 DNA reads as TGTGCCAGCAGCGTAGATCCCTCGGGCACCATATATTTT.

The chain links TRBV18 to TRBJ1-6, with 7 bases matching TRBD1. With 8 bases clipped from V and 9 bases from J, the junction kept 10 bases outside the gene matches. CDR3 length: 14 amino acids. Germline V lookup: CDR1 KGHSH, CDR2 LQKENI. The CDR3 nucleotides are TGTGCCAGCACTACAGGGGACTTGGGTTCACCCCTCCACTTT. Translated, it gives CASTTGDLGSPLHF.

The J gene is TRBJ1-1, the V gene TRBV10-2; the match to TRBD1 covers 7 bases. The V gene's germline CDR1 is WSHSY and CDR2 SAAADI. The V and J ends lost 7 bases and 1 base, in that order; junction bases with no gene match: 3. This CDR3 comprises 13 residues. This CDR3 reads CASTGQKNTEAFF. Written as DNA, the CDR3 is TGCGCCAGCACGGGACAGAAGAACACTGAAGCTTTCTTT.

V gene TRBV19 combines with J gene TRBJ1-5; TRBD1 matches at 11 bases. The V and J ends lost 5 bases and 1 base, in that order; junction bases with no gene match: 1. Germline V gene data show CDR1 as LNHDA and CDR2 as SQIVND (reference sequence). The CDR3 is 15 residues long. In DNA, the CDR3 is TGTGCCAGTAGTCGGGACAGGGGGAGCAATCAGCCCCAGCATTTT. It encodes CASSRDRGSNQPQHF. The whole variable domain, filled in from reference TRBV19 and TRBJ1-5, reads DGGITQSPKYLFRKEGQNVTLSCEQNLNHDAMYWYRQDPGQGLRLIYYSQIVNDFQKGDIAEGYSVSREKKESFPLTVTSAQKNPTAFYLCASSRDRGSNQPQHFGDGTRLSIL.

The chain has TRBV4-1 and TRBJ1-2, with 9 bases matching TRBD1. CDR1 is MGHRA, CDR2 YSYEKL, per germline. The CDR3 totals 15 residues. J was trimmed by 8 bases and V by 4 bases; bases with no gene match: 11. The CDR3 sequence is CASSRTLQGAFGYTF. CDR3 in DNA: TGCGCCAGCAGCCGAACGCTACAGGGGGCATTCGGCTACACCTTC.

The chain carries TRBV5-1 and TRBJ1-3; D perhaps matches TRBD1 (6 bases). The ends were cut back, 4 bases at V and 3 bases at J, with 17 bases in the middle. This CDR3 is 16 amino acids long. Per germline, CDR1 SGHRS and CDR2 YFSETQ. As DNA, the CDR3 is TGCGCCAGCAGCCCGGACAGCTTTGCCCGTGGAAACACCATATATTTT. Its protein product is CASSPDSFARGNTIYF.

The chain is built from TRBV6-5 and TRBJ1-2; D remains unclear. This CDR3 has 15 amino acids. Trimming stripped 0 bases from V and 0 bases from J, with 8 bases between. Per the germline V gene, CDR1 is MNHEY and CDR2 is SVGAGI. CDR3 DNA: TGTGCCAGCAGTTACTCGAGTTTAGCTAACTATGGCTACACCTTC. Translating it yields CASSYSSLANYGYTF.

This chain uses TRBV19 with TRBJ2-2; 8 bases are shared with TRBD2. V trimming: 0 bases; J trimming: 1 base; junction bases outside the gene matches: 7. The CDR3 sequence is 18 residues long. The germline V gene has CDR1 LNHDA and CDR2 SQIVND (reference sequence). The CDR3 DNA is TGTGCCAGTAGTATAGAACCCCTAGCGGGTCGGAACACCGGGGAGCTGTTTTTT. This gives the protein CASSIEPLAGRNTGELFF.

CDR3 coding DNA: TGTGCCAGTTCGGGTACCGCCAAAAACATTCAGTACTTC. Amino acid sequence: CASSGTAKNIQYF. This chain connects TRBV25-1 to TRBJ2-4; D is unclear. CDR3 length equals 13 residues. V lost 9 bases and J lost 1, with 10 bases in between. Germline assignment: CDR1 MGHDK and CDR2 SYGVNS.

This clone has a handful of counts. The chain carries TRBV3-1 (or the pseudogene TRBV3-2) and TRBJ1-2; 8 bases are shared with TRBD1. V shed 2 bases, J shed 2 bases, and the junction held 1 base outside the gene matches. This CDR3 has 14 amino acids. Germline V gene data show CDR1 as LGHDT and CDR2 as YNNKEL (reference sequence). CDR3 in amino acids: CASSQRDRNYGYTF. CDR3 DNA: TGTGCCAGCAGCCAAAGGGACAGGAACTATGGCTACACCTTC.

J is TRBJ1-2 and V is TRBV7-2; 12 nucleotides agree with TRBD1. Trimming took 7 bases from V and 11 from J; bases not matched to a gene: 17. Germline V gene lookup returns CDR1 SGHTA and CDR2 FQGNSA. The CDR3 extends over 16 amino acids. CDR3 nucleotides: TGTGCCAGCAACCCCGGTCAAAGGGGGACAGGGGGCTATTACACCTTC. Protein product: CASNPGQRGTGGYYTF.

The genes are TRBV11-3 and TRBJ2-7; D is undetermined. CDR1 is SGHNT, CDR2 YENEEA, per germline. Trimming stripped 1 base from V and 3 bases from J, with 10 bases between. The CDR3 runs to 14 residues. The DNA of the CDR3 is TGTGCCAGCAGCTTAGTGGGCAGTGGCTACGAGCAGTACGTC. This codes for CASSLVGSGYEQYV.

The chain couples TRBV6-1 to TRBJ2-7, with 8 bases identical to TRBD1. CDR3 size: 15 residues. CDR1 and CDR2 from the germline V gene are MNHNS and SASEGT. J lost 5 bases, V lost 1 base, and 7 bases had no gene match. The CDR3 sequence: CASSEGRTGRDEQYV. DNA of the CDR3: TGTGCCAGCAGTGAAGGCCGGACAGGGAGAGACGAGCAGTACGTC.

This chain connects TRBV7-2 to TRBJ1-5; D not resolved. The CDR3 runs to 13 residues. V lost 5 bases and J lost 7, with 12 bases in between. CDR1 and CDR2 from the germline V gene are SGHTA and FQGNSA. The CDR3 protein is CASSIDPGQPQHF. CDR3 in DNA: TGTGCCAGCAGCATAGATCCAGGCCAGCCCCAGCATTTT. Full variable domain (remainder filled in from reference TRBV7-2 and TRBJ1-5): GAGVSQSPSNKVTEKGKDVELRCDPISGHTALYWYRQSLGQGLEFLIYFQGNSAPDKSGLPSDRFSAERTGGSVSTLTIQRTQQEDSAVYLCASSIDPGQPQHFGDGTRLSIL.